The 32 T cell receptor beta chains reported below all come from one sample, sequenced in a study of blood T cell repertoires in COVID-19. Profiled with immunoSEQ multiplex PCR; TCRdb holds only in-frame clones, not every one. Seen here are about 100,000 clones, about 85% observed once, and the top ten hold about 4%. Sample: peripheral blood. All receptors derive from a man aged 60 to 69 with acute or convalescent COVID-19.

This rearrangement joins TRBV5-8 to TRBJ1-5, with TRBD1 matching 7 bases. The CDR3 spans 16 residues. Germline values: CDR1 SGHTS, CDR2 YDEGEE. Trimming took 4 bases from V and 2 from J; bases not matched to a gene: 9. CDR3 in amino acids: CASSRTGRDGNQPQHF. CDR3 DNA sequence: TGTGCCAGCAGCCGGACAGGTCGAGACGGCAATCAGCCCCAGCATTTT. The variable domain in full, completed from reference TRBV5-8 and TRBJ1-5, reads EAGVTQSPTHLIKTRGQQATLRCSPISGHTSVYWYQQALGLGLQFLLWYDEGEERNRGNFPPRFSGRQFPNYSSELNVNALELEDSALYLCASSRTGRDGNQPQHFGDGTRLSIL.

The CDR3 DNA reads TGTGCCACCAGTGATTTGTGGGTCCAGGAAGAGACCGGGGAGCTGTTTTTT. Its protein product is CATSDLWVQEETGELFF. The V gene is TRBV24-1, the J gene TRBJ2-2; D remains ambiguous. CDR1 is KGHDR and CDR2 is SFDVKD in the germline V gene. V lost 0 bases to trimming and J lost 5 bases, with 15 bases between them. The CDR3 sequence is 17 residues long.

This CDR3 is CAWSSGLAGQTGELFF. As DNA, the CDR3 is TGTGCCTGGAGCTCAGGACTAGCGGGACAGACCGGGGAGCTGTTTTTT. The chain uses TRBV30 and TRBJ2-2; 12 bases fit TRBD2. CDR1 GTSNPN and CDR2 SVGIG come from the germline V gene (reference sequence). The CDR3 has 16 residues. The V gene end was trimmed by 3 bases and the J gene end by 5 bases; junction bases not matched to a gene: 7. The full variable domain, with the rest looked up from reference TRBV30 and TRBJ2-2, is SQTIHQWPATLVQPVGSPLSLECTVEGTSNPNLYWYRQAAGRGLQLLFYSVGIGQISSEVPQNLSASRPQDRQFILSSKKLLLSDSGFYLCAWSSGLAGQTGELFFGEGSRLTVL.

This rearrangement joins TRBV7-6 to TRBJ1-4, with 9 bases identical to TRBD1. This CDR3 has 15 amino acids. Unmatched junction bases numbered 7, after V lost 4 bases and J lost 7 bases. Germline CDR1 SGHVS, CDR2 FNYEAQ. This chain's CDR3 is CASSSTGGGGEKLFF. The CDR3 nucleotides are TGTGCCAGCAGCTCGACAGGGGGGGGAGGTGAAAAACTGTTTTTT.

This clone was counted a few times. The chain has TRBV19 and TRBJ1-6, with D possibly being TRBD1 (5 bases). Germline assignment: CDR1 LNHDA and CDR2 SQIVND (reference sequence). Trimming took 4 bases from V and 8 from J, leaving 21 bases between them. This CDR3 contains 17 residues. The CDR3 sequence is CASSTPLGQSGDSPLHF. The CDR3 DNA reads as TGTGCCAGTAGTACCCCGCTCGGACAAAGCGGGGATTCACCCCTCCACTTT.

This clone was observed once. J is TRBJ1-6 and V is TRBV9; the match to TRBD1 covers 9 bases. The junction had 4 bases not matched to a gene; V was cut back by 4 bases and J by 5 bases. In germline, CDR1 is SGDLS, CDR2 YYNGEE. The CDR3 has 15 residues. The CDR3 loop is CASSPRTGDNSPLHF. CDR3 nucleotide sequence: TGTGCCAGCAGCCCCCGGACAGGGGATAATTCACCCCTCCACTTT.

The V gene is TRBV9, the J gene TRBJ1-2, with 8 bases lining up with TRBD1. The CDR3 sequence is 15 residues long. Germline V CDR1 and CDR2: SGDLS, YYNGEE. Trimming cost V 4 bases and J 5 bases; bases outside gene matches: 10. This chain's CDR3 is CASSRMGQEKYGYTF. CDR3 nucleotide sequence: TGTGCCAGCAGCCGTATGGGACAGGAGAAGTATGGCTACACCTTC.

The genes are TRBV4-2 and TRBJ2-3, with 14 bases that match TRBD2. Germline V lookup: CDR1 LGHNA, CDR2 YNFKEQ. After removal of 3 bases from V and 7 bases from J, the junction contained 9 bases not matched to a gene. This CDR3 spans 17 amino acids. The CDR3 is CASSQQGGLAGDHTQYF. CDR3 DNA sequence: TGTGCCAGCAGCCAGCAGGGGGGACTAGCGGGGGATCATACGCAGTATTTT.

This chain joins TRBV29-1 and TRBJ1-5; no clear D gene. This CDR3 is built from 14 residues. In germline, CDR1 is SQVTM, CDR2 ANQGSEA. Trimming removed 2 bases at V and 0 bases at J, with 8 bases between. CDR3 region: CSVETADSNQPQHF. As DNA, the CDR3 is TGCAGCGTTGAAACAGCAGATAGCAATCAGCCCCAGCATTTT.

This clone was seen once. Mismatch with germline at one junction end may stem from a read error. The DNA of the CDR3 is TGTGCTAGCAGCCTAGCGGGAGGGGTCACAGATACGCAGTATTTT. It encodes CASSLAGGVTDTQYF. This chain connects TRBV7-7 to TRBJ2-3; 12 bases fit TRBD2. Per germline, CDR1 SSHAT and CDR2 FNYEAQ (reference sequence). CDR3 length: 15 amino acids.

This clone appeared a single time. The rearrangement uses TRBV5-4 and TRBJ1-6, with 9 bases lining up with TRBD1. V shed 4 bases, J shed 10 bases, and the junction held 6 bases outside the gene matches. Germline CDR1 and CDR2: SGHNT and YYREEE (reference sequence). The CDR3 has 14 amino acids. The CDR3 nucleotides read TGTGCCAGCAGCCGGGACAGGGAAGGGTCACCCCTCCACTTT. Protein product: CASSRDREGSPLHF.

The V gene is TRBV7-2, the J gene TRBJ2-1; tentatively, D is TRBD2 (6 bases). Per the germline V gene, CDR1 is SGHTA and CDR2 is FQGNSA. V dropped 4 bases and J dropped 0 bases, with 10 bases sitting between them. The CDR3 contains 15 residues. CDR3 sequence (DNA): TGTGCCAGCAGCTGGGACGGGAGCTCCTACAATGAGCAGTTCTTC. Translated: CASSWDGSSYNEQFF.

This rearrangement joins TRBV13 to TRBJ1-1; TRBD1 is a possible D gene (6 bases). The CDR3 has 16 amino acids. Trimming took 3 bases from V and 1 from J, leaving 15 bases between them. CDR1 PRHDT and CDR2 FYEKMQ come from the germline V gene (reference sequence). The CDR3 sequence: CASSFRGPRGNTEAFF. In nucleotides, the CDR3 is TGTGCCAGCAGCTTCAGGGGACCCCGAGGGAACACTGAAGCTTTCTTT.

The genes are TRBV27 and TRBJ2-2; TRBD1 aligns across 7 bases. The CDR3 extends over 14 amino acids. J lost 8 bases, V lost 3 bases, and 6 bases had no gene match. Germline V gene lookup returns CDR1 MNHEY and CDR2 SMNVEV (reference sequence). The CDR3 nucleotides read TGTGCCAGCAGTTTCCGACAGGGCTTAGGGGAGCTGTTTTTT. It specifies CASSFRQGLGELFF.

The chain links TRBV6-6 to TRBJ2-5; weak D call: TRBD2 (5 bases). CDR1 MNHNY and CDR2 SVGAGI come from the germline V gene (reference sequence). CDR3 size: 16 residues. Trimming shortened V by 4 bases and J by 5 bases, and 20 bases separated the two germline ends. The CDR3 region is CASSSPTEGFGETQYF. The CDR3 bases are TGTGCCAGCAGTTCCCCGACCGAGGGATTCGGGGAGACCCAGTACTTC.

This chain joins TRBV2 and TRBJ2-7; a weak D match, TRBD1 (6 bases). The CDR3 is 15 residues long. V lost 2 bases to trimming and J lost 2 bases, with 13 bases between them. The germline V gene encodes CDR1 SNHLY and CDR2 FYNNEI. CDR3 region: CASSENRDPTYEQYF. For the CDR3, the DNA is TGTGCCAGCAGTGAAAACAGGGATCCCACCTACGAGCAGTACTTC.

This chain links TRBV24-1 with TRBJ1-2; D not resolved. Trimming removed 4 bases at V and 4 bases at J, with 9 bases between. Germline assignment: CDR1 KGHDR and CDR2 SFDVKD. This CDR3 contains 13 residues. CDR3 in DNA: TGTGCCACCAGTGAAACAAGATTCTATGGCTACACCTTC. This codes for CATSETRFYGYTF.

This clone appeared a single time. The J gene is TRBJ2-2, the V gene TRBV5-1, with no clear D. Germline CDR1 and CDR2: SGHRS and YFSETQ. The CDR3 consists of 15 residues. Trimming took 2 bases from V and 5 from J, leaving 13 bases between them. The CDR3 region has the DNA TGCGCCAGCAGCTTAGACTCTCGGAGAACCGGGGAGCTGTTTTTT. Translation gives CASSLDSRRTGELFF.

The rearrangement links TRBV2 to TRBJ2-3, with 12 bases identical to TRBD2. The CDR3 has 15 residues. V lost 8 bases, J lost 4 bases, and 7 bases stayed unmatched. Germline CDR1 and CDR2: SNHLY and FYNNEI. The chain's CDR3 is CASPLTSGGADTQYF. The CDR3 DNA is TGTGCCAGCCCCTTGACTAGCGGGGGTGCAGATACGCAGTATTTT.

The chain employs TRBV7-8 and TRBJ2-5; 7 bases map to TRBD1. This CDR3 has 17 residues. The V gene's germline CDR1 is SGHVS and CDR2 FQNEAQ. The J segment lost 3 bases and the V segment lost 5 bases, leaving 15 bases of the junction unmatched. Here the CDR3 DNA reads TGTGCCAGCAGCCCCCTATCTCCCATGACAGGGAAAGAGACCCAGTACTTC. Translation: CASSPLSPMTGKETQYF.

The CDR3 nucleotides are TGTGCCGGACTCGTCGGCAGTTCGGCTGGGGAGACCCAGTACTTC. This gives the protein CAGLVGSSAGETQYF. The genes are TRBV7-8 and TRBJ2-5; the D gene is possibly TRBD2 (5 bases). The CDR3 length is 15 residues. CDR1 SGHVS and CDR2 FQNEAQ come from the germline V gene. V lost 11 bases, J lost 5 bases, and 24 bases lay in between. Full variable domain (outside the CDR3, taken from reference TRBV7-8 and TRBJ2-5): GAGVSQSPRYKVAKRGQDVALRCDPISGHVSLFWYQQALGQGPEFLTYFQNEAQLDKSGLPSDRFFAERPEGSVSTLKIQRTQQEDSAVYLCAGLVGSSAGETQYFGPGTRLLVL.

The chain joins TRBV11-1 to TRBJ2-7; no clear D gene. Trimming took 1 base from V and 1 from J, leaving 8 bases between them. This CDR3 region has 14 residues. Germline CDR1 and CDR2: SGHAT and FQDESV (reference sequence). The chain's CDR3 is CASSLGGGSYEQYF. DNA for the CDR3: TGTGCCAGCAGCTTAGGAGGCGGTTCCTACGAGCAGTACTTC.

The CDR3 region has the DNA TGTGCCAGTAGTAGGGGGACAGGGGGCTTGCCAATCTATGGCTACACCTTC. This translates into CASSRGTGGLPIYGYTF. The V gene is TRBV19, the J gene TRBJ1-2, with 12 bases fitting TRBD1. The CDR3 loop spans 17 amino acids. Germline lookup yields CDR1 LNHDA and CDR2 SQIVND (reference sequence). J lost 4 bases, V lost 4 bases, and 10 bases had no gene match.

This chain connects TRBV2 to TRBJ2-2; D ambiguous. V shed 6 bases and J shed 1 base, with 18 bases lying between them. CDR3 length: 17 residues. The germline CDR1 and CDR2 sequences are SNHLY and FYNNEI. The chain's CDR3 is CASSRSLESWNTGELFF. The CDR3 DNA is TGTGCCAGCAGCCGAAGCTTGGAGAGTTGGAACACCGGGGAGCTGTTTTTT.

This clone showed up just once. The V and J genes are TRBV15 and TRBJ1-5, with D possibly TRBD1 on 5 matching bases. Per the germline V gene, CDR1 is LNHNV and CDR2 is YYDKDF (reference sequence). V gave up 8 bases and J gave up 5 bases, with 13 bases separating them. This CDR3 has 13 residues. The DNA for the CDR3 is TGTGCCACCTGCACGGACAAATATCAGCCCCAGCATTTT. Translating gives CATCTDKYQPQHF.

The chain employs TRBV18 and TRBJ2-2, with D unresolved. V lost 4 bases and J lost 1, with 7 bases in between. This CDR3 spans 14 amino acids. Germline V CDR1 and CDR2: KGHSH, LQKENI. CDR3 in DNA: TGTGCCAGCTCACTGGCAGTGAACACCGGGGAGCTGTTTTTT. Its protein is CASSLAVNTGELFF.

The J gene is TRBJ2-7, the V gene TRBV7-6; 7 nucleotides agree with TRBD1. Losses at the gene ends were 6 bases for V and 1 base for J; bases not matched to a gene: 12. Looked up from germline, CDR1 is SGHVS and CDR2 is FNYEAQ. The CDR3 runs 16 residues. This CDR3 is CASSPLPDRFSYEQYF. DNA of the CDR3: TGTGCCAGCAGTCCTCTTCCGGACAGGTTTTCCTACGAGCAGTACTTC.

This chain uses TRBV6-1 with TRBJ2-7, with D perhaps TRBD1 (5 bases). V was trimmed by 3 bases and J by 4 bases, leaving 13 bases between them. Germline V gene sequence: CDR1 MNHNS, CDR2 SASEGT. The CDR3 is made up of 14 amino acids. DNA of the CDR3: TGTGCCAGCAGTGAGGTGGGGCAGGGATACGAGCAGTACTTC. Translating it yields CASSEVGQGYEQYF.

The chain carries TRBV19 and TRBJ2-1, with 8 bases identical to TRBD2. The germline CDR1 and CDR2 sequences are LNHDA and SQIVND (reference sequence). With V trimmed by 3 bases and J by 6 bases, 4 bases remained unmatched. The CDR3 contains 14 residues. Written as DNA, the CDR3 is TGTGCCAGTAGTATGGGACTAGAAGGCAATGAGCAGTTCTTC. This sequence encodes CASSMGLEGNEQFF.

The rearrangement uses TRBV11-3 and TRBJ2-1; weak D call: TRBD1 (5 bases). The CDR3 loop spans 15 amino acids. Germline assignment: CDR1 SGHNT and CDR2 YENEEA. V was cut by 8 bases and J by 0 bases, with 14 bases left in between. The CDR3 DNA follows: TGTGCCAGCTCCCGGACAATGAGCTCCTACAATGAGCAGTTCTTC. This sequence encodes CASSRTMSSYNEQFF.

The rearrangement links TRBV29-1 to TRBJ1-6; TRBD1 aligns across 7 bases. The CDR3 has 14 residues. Germline V gene sequence: CDR1 SQVTM, CDR2 ANQGSEA. J lost 8 bases, V lost 4 bases, and 8 bases had no gene match. The CDR3 is CSVGTGVNDSPLHF. The CDR3, as DNA: TGCAGCGTTGGAACAGGGGTAAATGATTCACCCCTCCACTTT.

The count of this clone is one. The chain is built from TRBV18 and TRBJ2-3; no reliable D call. Between the trimmed V and J ends, which lost 2 bases and 7 bases, there was a span of 10 bases. The CDR3 covers 13 residues. Per the germline V gene, CDR1 is KGHSH and CDR2 is LQKENI. CDR3 amino acids: CASSPNPVNTQYF. The CDR3 nucleotides read TGTGCCAGCTCACCAAACCCGGTGAATACGCAGTATTTT.